These T cell receptor beta chains were read from a single sample in a study of human T cells and chemical hapten exposure. A single record per CDR3 protein comes from TCRdb applying MiXCR to the RACE reads. In the table there are fewer than 400,000 distinct CDR3 sequences, around 6.9% of which are singletons. The specimen comprised whole blood, sampled in connection with sensitization to the hapten diphenylcyclopropenone (DPC). The receptors shown here come from a woman between 18 and 30 years old with alopecia areata. Some clones in this sample may be carry-over from other donors' samples. CDR3s include the opening cysteine and the closing phenylalanine or tryptophan. Only some rows state a clone size, as once, few, many or a class for expanded clones.

TRBJ2-3 | few | TRBV20-1 | CRPAGAGTTDTQYF
TRBJ1-1 | NA | TRBV7-7 | CASSAGENTEAFF
TRBJ1-4 | few | TRBV27 | CASMLGAGRSGEKLFF
TRBJ2-1 | few | TRBV19 | CASRGEFNNEQFF
TRBJ1-1 | few | TRBV6-5 | CASSYLDRSEAFF
TRBJ1-2 | few | TRBV27 | CASSLSQHYGYTF
TRBJ2-6 | many | TRBV12-3/TRBV12-4 | CASSLAPWSSGANVLTF
TRBJ2-2 | few | TRBV7-9 | CAIRKGTANTGELFF
TRBJ2-1 | NA | TRBV12-3/TRBV12-4 | CASTRPPLDEQFF
TRBJ2-7 | many | TRBV6-5 | CASSPRQGGEQYF
TRBJ1-1 | NA | TRBV5-8 | CASSPYRGDTEAFF
TRBJ1-1 | NA | TRBV28 | CAVEGQGGSTEAFF